This TCR beta chain is from a study of early T cells in non-severe SARS-CoV-2 infection. This clonotype was found many times. MiXCR, applied by TCRdb to the 5' RACE reads, yields one record per CDR3 protein. Of nearly 110,000 distinct CDR3 sequences in the sample, around 10% were seen once. V was clipped by 0 bases and J by 4 bases; unmatched bases: 2. The germline V gene encodes CDR1 MNHEY and CDR2 SMNVEV (reference sequence). The CDR3 is 16 amino acids. The source is an adult who was a healthcare worker with PCR-confirmed SARS-CoV-2 infection or an uninfected control (not recorded which). J is TRBJ2-1 and V is TRBV27, with TRBD2 matching over 11 bases. Sequenced: whole blood. The CDR3 DNA reads as TGTGCCAGCAGTTTATCCGGGACTAGCGGATACAATGAGCAGTTCTTC. Amino acid sequence: CASSLSGTSGYNEQFF.